The source of this TCR beta chain is a study of T-cell memory formation after mild COVID-19. The overall study: Each donor largely had its own TCR clusters.

Germline values: CDR1 DFQATT, CDR2 SNEGSKA (reference sequence). With 6 bases removed from V and 1 base from J, the gap between germline ends came to 12 bases. The CDR3 covers 13 residues. This clonotype showed up just a few times. Its antigen is currently unknown. 5'RACE, which relied on constant-segment primers, yielded TCR alpha and TCR beta cDNA libraries carrying sample barcodes and UMIs. TCRdb used MiXCR to reprocess the 5' RACE reads, holding one entry per CDR3 protein. The sample yields over 450,000 distinct CDR3 sequences, roughly 20% seen once. Findings and limits, study-wide: Among CD4+ contracting clones, most were CM and EM, and CD8+ ones EMRA. Confirmation was lacking for SARS-CoV-2 specificity of second-wave clones that peaked on day 37.

Sequenced sample: PBMCs or a T cell subset sorted from them (not recorded which). This chain uses TRBV20-1 with TRBJ1-1; D ambiguous. The TCR comes from an adult woman who had mild COVID-19 (a few samples of this study predate the infection). Cell type and time point are not known. The CDR3 reads CSAPFRANTEAFF. The CDR3 DNA follows: TGCAGTGCCCCCTTTAGGGCGAACACTGAAGCTTTCTTT.